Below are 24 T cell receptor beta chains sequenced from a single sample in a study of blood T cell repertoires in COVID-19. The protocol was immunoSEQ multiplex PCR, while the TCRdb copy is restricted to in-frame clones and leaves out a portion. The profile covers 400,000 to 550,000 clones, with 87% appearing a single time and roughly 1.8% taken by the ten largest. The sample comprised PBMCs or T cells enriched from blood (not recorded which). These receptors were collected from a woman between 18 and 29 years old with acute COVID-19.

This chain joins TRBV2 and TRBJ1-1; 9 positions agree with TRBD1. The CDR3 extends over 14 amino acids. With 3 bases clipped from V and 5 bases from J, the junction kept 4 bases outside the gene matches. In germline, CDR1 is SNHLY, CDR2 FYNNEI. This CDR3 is CASSEGQGGTEAFF. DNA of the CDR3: TGTGCCAGCAGTGAGGGACAGGGTGGGACTGAAGCTTTCTTT.

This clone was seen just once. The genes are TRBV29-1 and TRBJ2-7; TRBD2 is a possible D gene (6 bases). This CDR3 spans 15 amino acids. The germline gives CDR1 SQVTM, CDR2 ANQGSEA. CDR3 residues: CRTRMPGRVNYEQYF. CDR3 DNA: TGCAGGACTAGAATGCCCGGACGGGTAAACTACGAGCAGTACTTC.

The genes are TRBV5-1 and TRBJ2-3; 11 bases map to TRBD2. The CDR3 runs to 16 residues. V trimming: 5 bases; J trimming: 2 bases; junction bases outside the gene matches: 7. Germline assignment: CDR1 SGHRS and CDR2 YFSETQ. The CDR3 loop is CASRPTLAGATDTQYF. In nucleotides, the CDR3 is TGCGCCAGCAGACCTACACTAGCGGGAGCCACAGATACGCAGTATTTT.

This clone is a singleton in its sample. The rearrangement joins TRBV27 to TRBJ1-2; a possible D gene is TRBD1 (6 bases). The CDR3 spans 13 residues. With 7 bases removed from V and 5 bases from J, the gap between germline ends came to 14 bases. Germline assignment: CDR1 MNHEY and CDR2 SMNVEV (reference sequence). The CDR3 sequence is CASKPTGPYGYTF. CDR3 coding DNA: TGTGCCAGCAAACCCACAGGGCCTTATGGCTACACCTTC.

CDR3 sequence reads: CASSFGTRPQETQYF. CDR3 coding DNA: TGTGCCAGCAGCTTCGGGACACGACCCCAAGAGACCCAGTACTTC. This chain connects TRBV5-4 to TRBJ2-5, with D perhaps TRBD1 (6 bases). Germline values: CDR1 SGHNT, CDR2 YYREEE (reference sequence). Trimming took 2 bases from V and 1 from J, leaving 12 bases between them. This CDR3 comprises 15 residues.

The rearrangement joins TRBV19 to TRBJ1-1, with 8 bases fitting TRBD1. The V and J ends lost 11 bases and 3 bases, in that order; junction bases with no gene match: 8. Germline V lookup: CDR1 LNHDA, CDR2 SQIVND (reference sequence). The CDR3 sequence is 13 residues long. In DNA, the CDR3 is TGTGCCTCAGGACAGGGCTTATACACTGAAGCTTTCTTT. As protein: CASGQGLYTEAFF.

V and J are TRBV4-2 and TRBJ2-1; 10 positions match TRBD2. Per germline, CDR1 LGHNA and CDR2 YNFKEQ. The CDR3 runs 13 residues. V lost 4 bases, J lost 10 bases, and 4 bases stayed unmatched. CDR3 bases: TGTGCCAGCAGCCTCGGACTAGCGGACGAGCAGTTCTTC. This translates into CASSLGLADEQFF.

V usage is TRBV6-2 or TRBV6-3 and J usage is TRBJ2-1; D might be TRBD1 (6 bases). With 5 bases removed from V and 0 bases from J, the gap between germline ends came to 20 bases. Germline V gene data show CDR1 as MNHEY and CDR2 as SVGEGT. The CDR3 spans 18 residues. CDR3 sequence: CASSPSIWGHSSYNEQFF. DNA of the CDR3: TGTGCCAGCAGTCCCTCTATCTGGGGGCATAGCTCCTACAATGAGCAGTTCTTC.

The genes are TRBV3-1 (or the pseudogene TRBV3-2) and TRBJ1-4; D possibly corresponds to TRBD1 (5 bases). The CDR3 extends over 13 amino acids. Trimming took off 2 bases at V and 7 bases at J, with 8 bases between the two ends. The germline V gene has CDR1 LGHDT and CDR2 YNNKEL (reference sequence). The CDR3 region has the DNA TGTGCCAGCAGCCAACAGGGAGGTGAAAAACTGTTTTTT. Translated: CASSQQGGEKLFF.

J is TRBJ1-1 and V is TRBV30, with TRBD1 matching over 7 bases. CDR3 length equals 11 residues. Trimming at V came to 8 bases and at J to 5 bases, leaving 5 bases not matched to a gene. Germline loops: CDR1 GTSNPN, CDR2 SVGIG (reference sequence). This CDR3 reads CATSTGTEAFF. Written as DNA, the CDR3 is TGTGCCACCTCGACAGGGACTGAAGCTTTCTTT.

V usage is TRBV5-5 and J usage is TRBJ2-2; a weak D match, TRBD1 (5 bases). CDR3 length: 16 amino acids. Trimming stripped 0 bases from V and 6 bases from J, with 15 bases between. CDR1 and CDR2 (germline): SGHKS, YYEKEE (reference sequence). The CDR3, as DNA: TGTGCCAGCAGCTTGGATGGGGCAGCAAAGGCCGGGGAGCTGTTTTTT. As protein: CASSLDGAAKAGELFF.

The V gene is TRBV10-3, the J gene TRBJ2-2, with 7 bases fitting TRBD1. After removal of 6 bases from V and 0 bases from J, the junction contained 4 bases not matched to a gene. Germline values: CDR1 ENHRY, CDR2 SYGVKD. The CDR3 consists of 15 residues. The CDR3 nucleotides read TGTGCCATCAGCAGGGACAGCCCGAACACCGGGGAGCTGTTTTTT. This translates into CAISRDSPNTGELFF.

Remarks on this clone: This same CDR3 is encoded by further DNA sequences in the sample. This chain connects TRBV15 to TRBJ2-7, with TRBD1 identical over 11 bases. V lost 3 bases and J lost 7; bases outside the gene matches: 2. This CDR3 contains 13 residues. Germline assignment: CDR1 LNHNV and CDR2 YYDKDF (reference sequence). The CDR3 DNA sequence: TGTGCCACCAGCAGGGACAGGGGGCGAGAGCAGTACTTC. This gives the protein CATSRDRGREQYF.

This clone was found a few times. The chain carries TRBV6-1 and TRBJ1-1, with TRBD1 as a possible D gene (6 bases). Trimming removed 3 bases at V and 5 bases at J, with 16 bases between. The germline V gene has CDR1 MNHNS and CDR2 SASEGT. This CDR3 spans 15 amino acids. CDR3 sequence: CASSDATGSPTEAFF. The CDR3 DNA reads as TGTGCCAGCAGTGACGCGACAGGAAGTCCGACTGAAGCTTTCTTT.

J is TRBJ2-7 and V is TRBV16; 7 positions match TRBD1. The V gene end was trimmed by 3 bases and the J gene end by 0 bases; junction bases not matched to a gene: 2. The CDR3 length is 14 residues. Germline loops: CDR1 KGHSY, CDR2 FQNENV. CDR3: CASSHGTDSYEQYF. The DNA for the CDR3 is TGTGCCAGCAGCCACGGGACAGACTCCTACGAGCAGTACTTC.

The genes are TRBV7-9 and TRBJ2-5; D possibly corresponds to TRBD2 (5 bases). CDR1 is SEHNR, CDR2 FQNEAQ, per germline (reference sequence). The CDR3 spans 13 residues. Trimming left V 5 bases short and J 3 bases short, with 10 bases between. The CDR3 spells CASSPFGEETQYF. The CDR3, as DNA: TGTGCCAGCAGCCCATTCGGGGAAGAGACCCAGTACTTC.

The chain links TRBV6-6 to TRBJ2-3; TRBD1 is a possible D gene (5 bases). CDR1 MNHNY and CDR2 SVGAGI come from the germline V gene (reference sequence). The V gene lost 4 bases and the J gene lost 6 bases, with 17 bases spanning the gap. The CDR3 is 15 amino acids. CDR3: CASSSTGPLWDTQYF. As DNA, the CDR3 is TGTGCCAGCAGTTCCACAGGACCGTTATGGGATACGCAGTATTTT.

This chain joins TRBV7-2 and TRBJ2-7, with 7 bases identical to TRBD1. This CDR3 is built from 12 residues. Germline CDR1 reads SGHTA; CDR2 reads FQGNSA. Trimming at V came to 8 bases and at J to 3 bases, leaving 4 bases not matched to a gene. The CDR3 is CASAQGYYEQYF. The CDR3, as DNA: TGTGCCAGCGCACAGGGGTACTACGAGCAGTACTTC.

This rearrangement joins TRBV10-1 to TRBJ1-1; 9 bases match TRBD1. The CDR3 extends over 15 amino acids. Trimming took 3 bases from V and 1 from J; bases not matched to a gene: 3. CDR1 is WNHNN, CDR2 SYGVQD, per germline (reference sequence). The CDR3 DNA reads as TGCGCCAGCAGTGAAACAGGGGGCGGGAACACTGAAGCTTTCTTT. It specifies CASSETGGGNTEAFF.

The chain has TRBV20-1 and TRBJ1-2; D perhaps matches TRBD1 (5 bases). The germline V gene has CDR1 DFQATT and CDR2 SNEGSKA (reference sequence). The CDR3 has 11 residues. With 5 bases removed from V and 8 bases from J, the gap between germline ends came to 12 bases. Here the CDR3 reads CSAYDRLGYTF. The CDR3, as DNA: TGCAGTGCTTATGACAGATTGGGCTACACCTTC.

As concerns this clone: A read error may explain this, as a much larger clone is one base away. The CDR3 sequence: CTTSEGDRETGELFF. CDR3 bases: TGTACCACCAGTGAAGGGGACAGGGAAACCGGGGAGCTGTTTTTT. The rearrangement joins TRBV24-1 to TRBJ2-2; 9 nucleotides line up with TRBD1. This CDR3 is 15 amino acids long. CDR1 and CDR2 (germline): KGHDR, SFDVKD.

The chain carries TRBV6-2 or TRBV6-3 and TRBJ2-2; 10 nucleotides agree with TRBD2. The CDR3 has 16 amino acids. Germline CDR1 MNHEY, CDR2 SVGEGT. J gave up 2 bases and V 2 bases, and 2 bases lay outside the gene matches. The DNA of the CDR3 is TGTGCCAGCAGTTACGGGACTAGCGTAAACACCGGGGAGCTGTTTTTT. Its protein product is CASSYGTSVNTGELFF.

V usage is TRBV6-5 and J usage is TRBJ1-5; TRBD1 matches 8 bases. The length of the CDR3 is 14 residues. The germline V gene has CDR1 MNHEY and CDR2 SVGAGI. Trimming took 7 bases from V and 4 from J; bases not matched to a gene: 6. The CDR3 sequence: CASIPGQGNQPQHF. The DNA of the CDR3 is TGTGCCAGCATTCCCGGACAGGGAAATCAGCCCCAGCATTTT.

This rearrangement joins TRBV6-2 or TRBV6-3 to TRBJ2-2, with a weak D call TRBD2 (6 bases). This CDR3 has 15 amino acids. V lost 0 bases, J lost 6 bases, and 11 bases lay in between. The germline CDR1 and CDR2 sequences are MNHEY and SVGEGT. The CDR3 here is CASSYSAGMAGELFF. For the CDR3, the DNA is TGTGCCAGCAGTTACTCGGCGGGGATGGCCGGGGAGCTGTTTTTT.